This T cell receptor beta chain was obtained from a study of T cells after posttransplantation cyclophosphamide (dated by TCRdb to 2016 to 2018). Study-wide context: T cell repertoire reconstitution was tracked by TRB sequencing after myeloablative bone marrow transplantation in which posttransplantation cyclophosphamide was used as GVHD prophylaxis. Samples from under 40 PTCy-treated patients and approximately 15 related bone marrow donors of those patients were subjected to antigen receptor sequencing. Blood from all 34 PTCy patients who had 1-year posttransplant specimens underwent TRB sequencing. Up to about 3 additional blood samples from 2 to 5.2 years after transplant were also TRB-sequenced in 3 patients, as was pretransplant blood from a handful of patients. TRA and TRB clonality were tightly correlated in 9 or 10 samples, so subsequent TCR analyses focused on TRB only. Public TRB sequences were compared against a database of over 3,600 sequences linked to responses to pathogens, tumor antigens, self-antigens and alloantigens. Findings and caveats that apply to the study as a whole: Donor-recipient similarity was low at 1-2 months but increased during the first year, and donor CD8+ memory clones often dominated later blood repertoires. Across about 49 patients, TRB clonality was highly associated with recipient CMV seropositivity and CMV reactivation, and PTCy diversity was similar to diversity in CNI/methotrexate controls. The TRB repertoires of T cells infiltrating skin or the GI tract showed only limited overlap with the TRB repertoires found in blood.

For this chain, trimming is 6 bases at the V end and 5 bases at the J end, and the number of junction bases without a gene match is 9. From the cysteine through the phenylalanine, the CDR3 covers 15 amino acids. The sequence is cut down to CDR3 DNA, 45 bases in frame from base 1. According to the germline V gene, CDR1 reads ENHRY and CDR2 reads SYGVKD. The sample holds many counts of this clone. Which antigen it targets is not known. One base away there is no much larger clone; base qualities are not given. TRB sequencing was run on genomic DNA with either the immunoSEQ assay at survey resolution or the hsTCRB kit. Per the authors' processing: The immunoSEQ software handled the initial read processing, while the LymphoSeq R package was used for the repertoire analyses. Clonality was computed as 1 minus normalized Shannon entropy, and a Gini coefficient was also calculated for each TRB dataset. Phenotypes of unsorted samples were inferred by mapping TRB sequences from sorted subsets of the recipient or donor onto unsorted samples of the same recipient. TCRdb re-hosts the immuneACCESS table, in-frame sequences only. Its copies lack some clones; in the studies checked, an unresolved V gene accounts for under half of them, and the cause for the rest is not known. That table supplies the V and J calls and clone size; D and trimming were determined from the DNA. The table for this sample lists about 30,000 clones, none of them counted only once. The ten top clones hold about 2.9% of the sample.

On the day of marrow donation, related bone marrow donors gave peripheral blood samples. Peripheral blood and bone marrow mononuclear cells were isolated by Ficoll-Hypaque density centrifugation and were cryopreserved. The chain employs TRBV10-3 and TRBJ2-5, with TRBD1 identical over 10 junction bases. Sequencing input: PBMCs. This receptor was taken from a woman in her sixties or seventies in good health, CMV-negative, and a related stem cell transplant donor. The CDR3 reads CAISQGDRGGETQYF. The DNA reads as follows: TGTGCCATCAGCCAGGGGGACAGGGGAGGCGAGACCCAGTACTTC.